This is a list of T cell receptor beta chains from one sample in a study of T cells in narcolepsy. Produced via immunoSEQ multiplex PCR; TCRdb's table is partial and in-frame only. The data contain tens of thousands of clones, around 85% of them singletons. The sample comprised CD45RA- memory CD4+ T cells from PBMCs. These TCRs come from a human donor with narcolepsy. Each CDR3 is given with its conserved first and last residue. Fields, in order: V gene, clone size, J gene, CDR3 protein. Clone size appears in some rows only: once, few, many, or a class for an expanded clone.

TRBV6-4	few	TRBJ1-5	CASSAVTGVNSNQPQHF
TRBV30	NA	TRBJ1-2	CAWSFSTGANYGYTF
TRBV5-1	NA	TRBJ2-7	CASSSAGSSSEQYF
TRBV12-5	NA	TRBJ2-2	CATLGQDLNTGELFF
TRBV30	NA	TRBJ2-1	CAFQQGATYNEQFF
TRBV18	NA	TRBJ2-7	CASSPTAGGRSYEQYF
TRBV5-1	once	TRBJ1-1	CASSLGQGATEAFF
TRBV5-1	NA	TRBJ2-5	CASSSRQVTKETQYF
TRBV6-1	NA	TRBJ2-1	CASIRDYYNEQFF
TRBV6-5	NA	TRBJ1-1	CASSSYDTEAFF
TRBV2	once	TRBJ2-4	CAGQTGNIQYF
TRBV5-1	once	TRBJ2-5	CASRIGQGGETQYF
TRBV30	once	TRBJ2-7	CAWSLPQRASSYEQYF
TRBV9	NA	TRBJ2-7	CASSPRLSSYEQYF
TRBV28	NA	TRBJ1-2	CASNQGAQGYTF
TRBV7-3	NA	TRBJ2-1	CASSLFRLAGGNNEQFF
TRBV2	NA	TRBJ1-5	CASKSGEGNQPQHF
TRBV5-6	NA	TRBJ2-7	CASSSVTSRPYEQYF
TRBV12-2	NA	TRBJ2-7	CASRRPGLAENTPSYEQYF
TRBV7-9	NA	TRBJ2-3	CASRPVSGRGTDTQYF
TRBV19	NA	TRBJ2-3	CASSTGGGRGTDTQYF
TRBV7-9	NA	TRBJ1-1	CASSLAGQQNTEAFF
TRBV6-1	NA	TRBJ2-1	CASNLESWNEQFF
TRBV5-1	NA	TRBJ2-1	CASSPGLAAGHNEQFF
TRBV19	NA	TRBJ2-3	CASSMGGTDTQYF
TRBV4-2	NA	TRBJ2-7	CASSQMDRISSYEQYF
TRBV19	few	TRBJ1-4	CASSPSSQGNEKLFF